The 21 T cell receptor beta chains below all came from one sample that was sequenced in a study of radiotherapy plus CTLA-4 blockade in lung cancer. The repertoire was sequenced with immunoSEQ multiplex PCR; TCRdb's copy has only in-frame clones and lacks some. Here the sample spans about 67,000 clones, around 69% being singletons. Sequencing was performed on peripheral blood, taken from a patient treated with radiotherapy plus ipilimumab. These receptors all come from a human donor with non-small cell lung cancer whose response to radiotherapy plus ipilimumab could not be evaluated. Some clones in this sample may be carry-over from other donors' samples.

This chain joins TRBV7-2 and TRBJ2-1; TRBD2 might be the D (5 bases). Germline CDR1 reads SGHTA; CDR2 reads FQGNSA. The V end was cut by 5 bases, the J end by 15 bases, with 20 bases between. The CDR3 consists of 13 residues. CDR3 nucleotides: TGTGCCAGCAGCCCTGGGAGCAGGCCTTCCGGGTTCTTC. Its translation: CASSPGSRPSGFF.

The chain couples TRBV5-1 to TRBJ2-2; D gene ambiguous. With 0 bases removed from V and 5 bases from J, the gap between germline ends came to 8 bases. Germline CDR1 reads SGHRS; CDR2 reads YFSETQ. This CDR3 contains 14 residues. The CDR3 protein is CASSLGAPTGELFF. The DNA of the CDR3 is TGCGCCAGCAGCTTGGGGGCACCTACCGGGGAGCTGTTTTTT.

The gene calls are TRBV28 and TRBJ2-1; TRBD2 agrees at 8 bases. This CDR3 has 19 residues. The trim removed 3 bases at V and 1 base at J, leaving 14 bases unmatched. From germline, CDR1 is MDHEN and CDR2 SYDVKM. The CDR3 DNA follows: TGTGCCAGCAGTTTTCCCCACACTAGCGGTAGGGAGTCCTACAATGAGCAGTTCTTC. Its protein is CASSFPHTSGRESYNEQFF.

The J gene is TRBJ2-7, the V gene TRBV2, with 9 bases identical to TRBD2. The CDR3 covers 14 residues. The J segment lost 2 bases and the V segment lost 7 bases, leaving 6 bases of the junction unmatched. Germline values: CDR1 SNHLY, CDR2 FYNNEI. The DNA for the CDR3 is TGTGCCAGCATGTGGCGGGGGGGGACCTACGAGCAGTACTTC. Amino acids: CASMWRGGTYEQYF.

The V call is TRBV6-6, the J call TRBJ2-5; weak D call: TRBD2 (7 bases). Between the trimmed V and J ends, which lost 5 bases and 7 bases, there was a span of 23 bases. The CDR3 contains 16 residues. Germline CDR1 reads MNHNY; CDR2 reads SVGAGI (reference sequence). The CDR3 sequence is CASSGSPGGPGPTQYF. DNA for the CDR3: TGTGCCAGCAGTGGGAGTCCCGGGGGGCCCGGCCCGACCCAGTACTTC.

The CDR3 protein is CASSRGQGAHTEAFF. CDR3 nucleotides: TGTGCCAGCTCTCGGGGACAGGGGGCGCATACTGAAGCTTTCTTT. V gene TRBV18 combines with J gene TRBJ1-1; 12 bases are a match to TRBD1. This CDR3 region has 15 residues. V dropped 6 bases and J dropped 5; count of bases not matched to a gene: 7. Germline assignment: CDR1 KGHSH and CDR2 LQKENI.

The chain couples TRBV4-2 to TRBJ2-1; 10 bases align to TRBD1. The CDR3 covers 15 residues. The V gene end was trimmed by 2 bases and the J gene end by 8 bases; junction bases not matched to a gene: 6. Germline lookup yields CDR1 LGHNA and CDR2 YNFKEQ. The CDR3 sequence: CASSQRGTGDHEQFF. The CDR3 DNA reads TGTGCCAGCAGCCAACGTGGGACAGGGGACCATGAGCAGTTCTTC.

The chain joins TRBV27 to TRBJ2-5; 11 bases are shared with TRBD2. The ends lost 6 bases at V and 11 bases at J; junction bases unmatched: 8. The CDR3 has 13 residues. Germline values: CDR1 MNHEY, CDR2 SMNVEV (reference sequence). In DNA, the CDR3 is TGTGCCAGCAGGACTAGCGGGGCGGGAGAGCAGTACTTC. Its protein is CASRTSGAGEQYF.

This clone was seen more than once but under ten times. The chain recombines TRBV4-1 with TRBJ2-1; 9 bases align to TRBD2. Germline assignment: CDR1 MGHRA and CDR2 YSYEKL. Unmatched junction bases numbered 3, after V lost 0 bases and J lost 3 bases. The CDR3 sequence is 16 residues long. CDR3 protein: CASSQDSSGSYNEQFF. Here the CDR3 DNA reads TGCGCCAGCAGCCAAGATAGTAGCGGGAGCTACAATGAGCAGTTCTTC.

The V gene is TRBV6-5, the J gene TRBJ1-3; D is undetermined. V lost 6 bases and J lost 4, with 13 bases in between. This CDR3 has 14 amino acids. Germline CDR1 reads MNHEY; CDR2 reads SVGAGI. The CDR3 is CASSLLSRGNTIYF. The CDR3 DNA follows: TGTGCCAGCAGCCTCCTAAGCAGGGGAAACACCATATATTTT.

DNA of the CDR3: TGTGCCAGCAGCGTAGCGGGTACCCTCCAAGAGACCCAGTACTTC. Protein product: CASSVAGTLQETQYF. The chain recombines TRBV9 with TRBJ2-5; no definite D call. Trimming left V 0 bases short and J 1 base short, with 10 bases between. The CDR3 length is 15 residues. Germline values: CDR1 SGDLS, CDR2 YYNGEE.

The count of this clone is one. This CDR3 reads CASSLEGTVDGEPQHF. The CDR3, as DNA: TGCGCCAGCAGCTTGGAGGGCACAGTGGACGGGGAGCCCCAGCATTTT. The chain couples TRBV5-1 to TRBJ1-5; D remains unclear. The CDR3 totals 16 residues. V dropped 0 bases and J dropped 8 bases, with 18 bases sitting between them. CDR1 SGHRS and CDR2 YFSETQ come from the germline V gene.

The CDR3 here is CASNLEGVGAFF. Here the CDR3 DNA reads TGTGCCAGCAATCTGGAAGGCGTCGGGGCTTTCTTT. The chain links TRBV2 to TRBJ1-1; D unresolved. This CDR3 region has 12 residues. Germline lookup yields CDR1 SNHLY and CDR2 FYNNEI. V lost 7 bases and J lost 11, with 17 bases in between.

The chain links TRBV4-1 to TRBJ1-2, with 12 bases matching TRBD1. The CDR3 is 17 residues long. V shed 0 bases, J shed 8 bases, and the junction held 10 bases outside the gene matches. In germline, CDR1 is MGHRA, CDR2 YSYEKL. CDR3 DNA sequence: TGCGCCAGCAGCCAAGACCCCGGGACAGGGGGCGTCGGGGGCTACACCTTC. It encodes CASSQDPGTGGVGGYTF.

This chain connects TRBV7-2 to TRBJ2-7; TRBD1 matches 7 bases. Per germline, CDR1 SGHTA and CDR2 FQGNSA. This CDR3 region has 14 residues. The trim removed 5 bases at V and 6 bases at J, leaving 10 bases unmatched. The CDR3, as DNA: TGTGCCAGCAGCCTCGGGACAGCCAACCGCGAGCAGTACTTC. Translated: CASSLGTANREQYF.

The gene calls are TRBV5-1 and TRBJ2-1, with 12 nucleotides matching TRBD2. The V segment lost 0 bases and the J segment 8 bases; nucleotides outside the gene matches: 3. This CDR3 contains 15 residues. Germline CDR1 reads SGHRS; CDR2 reads YFSETQ. CDR3 sequence reads: CASSLASGGAYEQFF. As DNA, the CDR3 is TGCGCCAGCAGCTTGGCTAGCGGGGGGGCCTATGAGCAGTTCTTC.

The chain has TRBV5-6 and TRBJ1-3; tentative D call: TRBD1 (6 bases). This CDR3 comprises 17 residues. V lost 4 bases, J lost 0 bases, and 17 bases lay in between. Germline loops: CDR1 SGHDT, CDR2 YYEEEE. CDR3 nucleotide sequence: TGTGCCAGCAGCGGTCTGGGGGGGCTGCTCTCTGGAAACACCATATATTTT. Translated, it gives CASSGLGGLLSGNTIYF. The full variable domain, in which reference TRBV5-6 and TRBJ1-3 provide the parts outside the CDR3, is DAGVTQSPTHLIKTRGQQVTLRCSPKSGHDTVSWYQQALGQGPQFIFQYYEEEERQRGNFPDRFSGHQFPNYSSELNVNALLLGDSALYLCASSGLGGLLSGNTIYFGEGSWLTVV.

This clone is a singleton in its sample. The chain is built from TRBV2 and TRBJ2-7; TRBD1 agrees at 7 bases. The CDR3 has 13 residues. The trim removed 6 bases at V and 3 bases at J, leaving 5 bases unmatched. CDR1 is SNHLY, CDR2 FYNNEI, per germline. The CDR3 spells CASSEDRFYEQYF. For the CDR3, the DNA is TGTGCCAGCAGCGAGGACAGGTTCTACGAGCAGTACTTC.

V is TRBV29-1 and J is TRBJ1-2; 9 bases are a match to TRBD1. The CDR3 is made up of 14 amino acids. V lost 3 bases, J lost 4 bases, and 6 bases stayed unmatched. Germline loops: CDR1 SQVTM, CDR2 ANQGSEA. CDR3 sequence: CSVDIGQGPYGYTF. The CDR3 bases are TGCAGCGTTGATATCGGACAGGGGCCCTATGGCTACACCTTC.

This clone came up a few times. The V call is TRBV4-1, the J call TRBJ1-1; a possible D gene is TRBD1 (5 bases). Per the germline V gene, CDR1 is MGHRA and CDR2 is YSYEKL. The CDR3 is made up of 16 amino acids. V was clipped by 0 bases and J by 5 bases, with 16 bases between them. The CDR3 DNA sequence: TGCGCCAGCAGCCAAGATAGCGGGGGAGGGAAGACTGAAGCTTTCTTT. It translates to CASSQDSGGGKTEAFF.

The chain employs TRBV7-6 and TRBJ2-1; the D is unclear. The CDR3 is 15 amino acids. The germline V gene encodes CDR1 SGHVS and CDR2 FNYEAQ. Trimming took off 4 bases at V and 6 bases at J, with 16 bases between the two ends. CDR3 DNA sequence: TGTGCCAGCAGCTCTTACTCCCTACGAGGCAATGAGCAGTTCTTC. Amino acid sequence: CASSSYSLRGNEQFF.